This passage covers 8 T cell receptor beta chains from one sample sequenced in a study of T cell repertoires in cytomegalovirus infection. MiXCR, run by TCRdb on the reads, gives a single entry per CDR3 protein. The repertoire holds over 150,000 distinct CDR3 sequences, under 15% seen once, with 25% to 30% in the top ten. The sequenced material came from PBMCs. The receptors here all came from a human donor in good health (CMV status not recorded). Some clones in this sample may be carry-over from other donors' samples.

This clonotype has a count of ten or more. The V and J genes are TRBV4-1 and TRBJ1-1, with D unresolved. The CDR3 consists of 14 residues. Germline V gene sequence: CDR1 MGHRA, CDR2 YSYEKL. V shed 0 bases and J shed 3 bases, with 8 bases lying between them. This CDR3 reads CASSQDQAHTEAFF. CDR3 nucleotide sequence: TGCGCCAGCAGCCAAGACCAGGCCCACACTGAAGCTTTCTTT.

V usage is TRBV14 and J usage is TRBJ2-3; D is possibly TRBD1 or TRBD2 (5 bases each). The V gene's germline CDR1 is SGHDN and CDR2 FVKESK. Trimming shortened V by 3 bases and J by 0 bases, and 10 bases separated the two germline ends. The CDR3 runs 15 residues. CDR3 coding DNA: TGTGCCAGCAGCCATGGGGGTCACAGCACAGATACGCAGTATTTT. This codes for CASSHGGHSTDTQYF.

This clonotype was observed many times. This chain uses TRBV12-3 or TRBV12-4 with TRBJ2-1; 11 bases match TRBD1. Losses at the gene ends were 6 bases for V and 1 base for J; bases not matched to a gene: 2. CDR3 length equals 15 residues. The CDR3 DNA is TGTGCCAGCAGAGGGACAGGGGGTTCCTACAATGAGCAGTTCTTC. It translates to CASRGTGGSYNEQFF.

There are many counts of this clonotype. The chain recombines TRBV7-2 with TRBJ2-3; D is unresolved. The germline V and J ends were trimmed by 3 bases and 6 bases, with 19 bases remaining between them. The CDR3 is 16 residues long. Germline values: CDR1 SGHTA, CDR2 FQGNSA. The CDR3 region is CASSFRPSVASDTQYF. The CDR3 nucleotides read TGTGCCAGCAGCTTTAGGCCCTCCGTGGCTTCCGATACGCAGTATTTT.

This clonotype was detected many times. The chain carries TRBV7-2 and TRBJ1-3, with D hard to call. This CDR3 contains 15 residues. Germline V gives CDR1 SGHTA, CDR2 FQGNSA. V was cut by 4 bases and J by 0 bases, with 10 bases left in between. The CDR3 protein is CASSSGPYSGNTIYF. The CDR3 DNA is TGTGCCAGCAGCTCGGGTCCTTACTCTGGAAACACCATATATTTT.

V and J are TRBV28 and TRBJ2-7; D might be TRBD1 or TRBD2, each matching 5 bases. Trimming pared 3 bases from V and 5 bases from J, leaving 17 bases between. Germline-derived CDR1 and CDR2 are MDHEN and SYDVKM. CDR3 size: 15 residues. CDR3 sequence: CASSFRGPYLDEQYF. The CDR3 DNA sequence: TGTGCCAGCAGTTTTCGGGGACCCTACCTAGACGAGCAGTACTTC. Using reference TRBV28 and TRBJ2-7 for the parts outside the CDR3, the full variable domain is DVKVTQSSRYLVKRTGEKVFLECVQDMDHENMFWYRQDPGLGLRLIYFSYDVKMKEKGDIPEGYSVSREKKERFSLILESASTNQTSMYLCASSFRGPYLDEQYFGPGTRLTVT.

This clonotype was seen a few times. The chain couples TRBV10-3 to TRBJ2-2, with TRBD1 matching 7 bases. V trimming: 3 bases; J trimming: 6 bases; junction bases outside the gene matches: 1. Germline loops: CDR1 ENHRY, CDR2 SYGVKD. This CDR3 has 13 residues. The CDR3 DNA is TGTGCCATCAGTGAAGGACAGGCCGGGGAGCTGTTTTTT. Translated: CAISEGQAGELFF.

The chain uses TRBV7-9 and TRBJ2-5; the D is unclear. This CDR3 has 13 residues. From germline, CDR1 is SEHNR and CDR2 FQNEAQ (reference sequence). V lost 5 bases, J lost 7 bases, and 14 bases lay in between. The chain's CDR3 is CASSQDRTTTQYF. In DNA, the CDR3 is TGTGCCAGCAGCCAAGACCGAACGACGACCCAGTACTTC.